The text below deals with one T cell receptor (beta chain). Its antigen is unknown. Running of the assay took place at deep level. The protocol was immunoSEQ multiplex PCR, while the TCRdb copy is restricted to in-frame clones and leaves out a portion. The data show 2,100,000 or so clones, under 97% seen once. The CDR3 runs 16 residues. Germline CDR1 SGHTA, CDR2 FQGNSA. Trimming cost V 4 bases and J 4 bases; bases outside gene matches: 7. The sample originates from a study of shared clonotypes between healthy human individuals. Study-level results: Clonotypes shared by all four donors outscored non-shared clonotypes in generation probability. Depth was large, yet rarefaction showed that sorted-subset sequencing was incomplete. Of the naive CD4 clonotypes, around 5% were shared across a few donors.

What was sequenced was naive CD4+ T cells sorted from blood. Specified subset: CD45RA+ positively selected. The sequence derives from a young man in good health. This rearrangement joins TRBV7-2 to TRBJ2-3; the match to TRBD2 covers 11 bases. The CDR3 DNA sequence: TGTGCCAGCAGCTGGGGACTAGCGGCCCCCTCAGATACGCAGTATTTT. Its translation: CASSWGLAAPSDTQYF.